The TCR beta chain described here comes from a study of T-cell reconstitution after alpha-beta-depleted transplantation in children listed by TCRdb under 2016. With respect to the entire study: The study quantitatively tracked T-cell immune reconstitution after TCRalphabeta/CD19-depleted allogeneic hematopoietic cell transplantation in children using TCR repertoire profiling. General conclusions and limits of the study: In some patients, high TCRbeta diversity at day 60 was attributed to recipient T cells and intrathymic progenitors that had survived conditioning. Apparently early alphabetaT-cell count recovery about two months after transplant reportedly relied on only several hundred rapidly expanded clones derived from non-depleted graft cells. Over the following months the frequencies of hyperexpanded clones went down, and after one year T-cell counts and TCRbeta diversity were mostly credited to newly produced T cells.

This clonotype appeared a few times. The antigen it binds to is not known. The input lacks base qualities; no much larger clone sits a single base away. The treatment or condition tag for this specimen amounts to: allogeneic hematopoietic cell transplantation with graft depleted of TCRalphabeta T cells and CD19 B cells. TCRalphabeta/CD19-depleted allogeneic hematopoietic cell grafts were given to the transplant recipients, all of whom were children. The trim is 8 bases for V and 4 bases for J, with a gap of 9 bases between the germline ends. Spanning cysteine to phenylalanine, the CDR3 consists of 11 amino acids. Only the CDR3 DNA is retained, 33 bases long and in frame from the first base. From the germline V gene, CDR1 is MDHEN and CDR2 is SYDVKM. Receptor libraries were prepared by PCR. The run used an Illumina HiSeq 2500. TCR libraries were prepared with molecular barcoding, using unique molecular identifiers to normalize TCRbeta repertoire quantification. The public reads were quality trimmed at Q25 with fastp and then assembled into clones with MiXCR by TCRdb, keeping productive beta chains. Rows with a matching CDR3 protein are joined into one entry that keeps the most common DNA and genes. The sample table records hundreds of thousands of distinct CDR3 sequences; less than 15% of these occur just once. 0.65% to 0.9% of the sample is taken by the ten largest.

The source is a girl aged 2-10 years with congenital amegakaryocytic thrombocytopenia, due to receive a stem cell transplant. The sequence joins TRBV28 to TRBJ2-7; matching of 5 bases hints at TRBD2 as the D gene. This sample comprised PBMCs, obtained before TCRalphabeta/CD19-depleted stem cell transplant. The nucleotides are TGTGCCAGCTATGGGAGTTACGAGCAGTACTTC. It translates as CASYGSYEQYF.